These 13 T cell receptor beta chains came from one sample sequenced in a study of shared clonotypes between healthy human individuals. Sequenced by immunoSEQ multiplex PCR; TCRdb stores in-frame clones only, minus some. The sample has hundreds of thousands of clones, just over 90% seen once; the top ten hold 24%. Terminally differentiated effector memory CD45RA+ cells were excluded from the naive CD8 cells, which were CD45RO-negative and positively selected for CCR7. Sequenced input: naive CD8+ T cells sorted from blood. The source is a man aged 25 to 40 in good health.

This rearrangement joins TRBV7-6 to TRBJ2-5; 7 bases agree with TRBD2. Trimming removed 5 bases from V and 5 bases from J; junction bases left unmatched: 11. The germline gives CDR1 SGHVS, CDR2 FNYEAQ. The CDR3 is 15 amino acids. DNA of the CDR3: TGTGCCAGCAGCAATGGGGGGGGAGTGGGTGAGACCCAGTACTTC. This translates into CASSNGGGVGETQYF.

In the case of this clone: Its ends do not fully match the called genes, so a read error is possible. This chain connects TRBV7-7 to TRBJ2-5; weak D call: TRBD2 (6 bases). Germline V gene lookup returns CDR1 SSHAT and CDR2 FNYEAQ (reference sequence). This CDR3 has 14 amino acids. CDR3 sequence (DNA): TGTGCTAGCAGCTTGGCTGGCGGGATTGAGACCCAGTACTTC. Translated: CASSLAGGIETQYF.

The CDR3 DNA is TGCGCCAGCAGCCGCACAGGGGAGGGATCCGGTCAGCCCCAGCATTTT. Protein product: CASSRTGEGSGQPQHF. The chain uses TRBV4-1 and TRBJ1-5; 7 positions match TRBD1. Germline values: CDR1 MGHRA, CDR2 YSYEKL. Trimming removed 4 bases from V and 6 bases from J; junction bases left unmatched: 12. The CDR3 extends over 16 amino acids.

The rearrangement joins TRBV15 to TRBJ2-7; possible D gene TRBD2, 5 bases. Germline CDR1 and CDR2: LNHNV and YYDKDF (reference sequence). Trimming stripped 4 bases from V and 6 bases from J, with 22 bases between. CDR3 size: 16 residues. The CDR3 protein is CATSNVEGWSEGEQYF. In nucleotides, the CDR3 is TGTGCCACCAGCAACGTCGAAGGGTGGTCTGAGGGCGAGCAGTACTTC.

V usage is TRBV29-1 and J usage is TRBJ2-5; D is possibly TRBD2 (5 bases). Looked up from germline, CDR1 is SQVTM and CDR2 is ANQGSEA. CDR3 length: 14 amino acids. Trimming cost V 4 bases and J 3 bases, with 15 bases left between them. The CDR3 DNA follows: TGCAGCGTTGTTTTTCCGGGGTCGGAAGAGACCCAGTACTTC. It is translated as CSVVFPGSEETQYF.

The V gene is TRBV28, the J gene TRBJ2-7; D unresolved. Germline V gene data show CDR1 as MDHEN and CDR2 as SYDVKM. Trimming cost V 2 bases and J 0 bases, with 11 bases left between them. This CDR3 has 15 residues. CDR3 nucleotide sequence: TGTGCCAGCAGTTTAGAAGCCCATAGCTCCTACGAGCAGTACTTC. Translating it yields CASSLEAHSSYEQYF.

This chain connects TRBV27 to TRBJ2-1; 10 bases map to TRBD1. Per germline, CDR1 MNHEY and CDR2 SMNVEV (reference sequence). The ends lost 6 bases at V and 3 bases at J; junction bases unmatched: 8. CDR3 length: 16 residues. The chain's CDR3 is CASSPTGQGFYNEQFF. DNA of the CDR3: TGTGCCAGCAGCCCTACGGGACAGGGGTTCTACAATGAGCAGTTCTTC.

This chain uses TRBV27 with TRBJ2-1; 7 bases line up with TRBD2. Germline V gene data show CDR1 as MNHEY and CDR2 as SMNVEV (reference sequence). V shed 5 bases, J shed 8 bases, and the junction held 18 bases outside the gene matches. The CDR3 has 17 amino acids. The CDR3 is CASSVLGRRESRDEQFF. In nucleotides, the CDR3 is TGTGCCAGCAGTGTCTTAGGGAGGCGGGAGAGTCGGGATGAGCAGTTCTTC.

The chain has TRBV7-9 and TRBJ2-7; D unresolved. Germline lookup yields CDR1 SEHNR and CDR2 FQNEAQ (reference sequence). Trimming took off 1 base at V and 2 bases at J, with 12 bases between the two ends. This CDR3 is 15 amino acids long. CDR3 coding DNA: TGTGCCAGCAGCTTAGTACAGCTGGAAACCTACGAGCAGTACTTC. Protein product: CASSLVQLETYEQYF.

The chain employs TRBV4-1 and TRBJ2-7, with D possibly being TRBD2 (6 bases). The CDR3 runs 16 residues. Trimming removed 5 bases at V and 0 bases at J, with 17 bases between. Germline assignment: CDR1 MGHRA and CDR2 YSYEKL. The CDR3: CASSDGVREPSYEQYF. The CDR3 DNA follows: TGCGCCAGCAGCGACGGTGTGCGGGAACCCTCCTACGAGCAGTACTTC.

This chain connects TRBV6-6 to TRBJ1-1, with D possibly being TRBD1 (5 bases). This CDR3 is built from 15 residues. The germline V and J ends were trimmed by 0 bases and 0 bases, with 8 bases remaining between them. Germline V gene sequence: CDR1 MNHNY, CDR2 SVGAGI (reference sequence). The CDR3 spells CASSYSRDLNTEAFF. In DNA, the CDR3 is TGTGCCAGCAGTTACTCTAGGGACCTGAACACTGAAGCTTTCTTT.

The chain couples TRBV29-1 to TRBJ2-3; D remains unclear. Trimming shortened V by 3 bases and J by 4 bases, and 2 bases separated the two germline ends. The V gene's germline CDR1 is SQVTM and CDR2 ANQGSEA. The CDR3 sequence is 10 residues long. CDR3 loop: CSVDADTQYF. The DNA of the CDR3 is TGCAGCGTTGACGCAGATACGCAGTATTTT.

This clone was seen a few times. The V gene is TRBV7-9, the J gene TRBJ2-2; either TRBD1 or TRBD2 may supply D (7 bases each). Germline CDR1 SEHNR, CDR2 FQNEAQ (reference sequence). This CDR3 is 19 amino acids long. Trimming took 5 bases from V and 1 from J, leaving 23 bases between them. The chain's CDR3 is CASSLTGSASGKNTGELFF. CDR3 nucleotides: TGTGCCAGCAGCCTGACAGGGTCGGCTAGCGGCAAGAACACCGGGGAGCTGTTTTTT. Full variable domain (outside the CDR3, taken from reference TRBV7-9 and TRBJ2-2): DTGVSQNPRHKITKRGQNVTFRCDPISEHNRLYWYRQTLGQGPEFLTYFQNEAQLEKSRLLSDRFSAERPKGSFSTLEIQRTEQGDSAMYLCASSLTGSASGKNTGELFFGEGSRLTVL.